Given below is one T cell receptor beta chain in context. This clonotype was seen a few times. The antigen it recognizes is unknown. No base-level quality is on record; no much larger clone is a single base apart. The entry originates in a study of T cell repertoires in cytomegalovirus infection (dated by TCRdb to the late 2010s). Regarding the study in general: Alongside well-studied HLA-B-restricted epitopes, the peptide stimulations were aimed at recently identified HLA-C-restricted CMV epitopes, whose presentation resists viral immunomodulation. The HLA type of each donor mattered for the analysis, because public TCR beta signatures pointed to carriage of CMV infection along with the matching HLA type.

The treatment or condition label for this specimen denotes: in vitro stimulation with specific CMV peptide epitopes to enrich CMV-specific T cells. Paper-wide results and their limitations: Cumulative frequency of public TCR beta family members discriminated carriers of CMV infection plus the relevant HLA type in this cohort and an independent 352-donor cohort. In the ex vivo response, HLA-C-restricted CMV-specific TCR beta clonotypes were dominant, and in two of eight donors the single most frequent clonotype came from this HLA-C-restricted group.

Sequencing instrument: Illumina HiSeq 1500. Using fastp trimming at Q25 and MiXCR clonotype assembly, TCRdb reanalyzed the public sequencing data and kept in-frame beta chains. Rows merge per CDR3 protein into single entries with the most common DNA and genes. Here the sample has approximately 990,000 distinct CDR3 sequences; roughly a third occur a single time. In total, the top ten clones hold about an eighth of the sample. The CDR3 spans 13 residues, from the cysteine through the phenylalanine. The sequence is cut down to CDR3 DNA, 39 bases in frame from base 1. Here V drops 8 bases and J drops 7 bases, and the junction holds 6 bases not matched to any gene. Taken from the germline V gene (reference sequence), the CDR1 and CDR2 loops are MNHNY and SVGAGI.

The chain is assembled from TRBV6-6 and TRBJ1-1; 11 central nucleotides agree with TRBD1. This sequence originates from a human donor in good health (CMV status not recorded). Some clones in this sample may be carry-over from other donors' samples. Here the sequenced sample was cultured CD8+ T cells from PBMCs, taken from culture after CMV antigen stimulation. The DNA reads TGTGCCAGCGCCCGGACAGGGGGCATTGAAGCTTTCTTT. Its protein product is CASARTGGIEAFF.